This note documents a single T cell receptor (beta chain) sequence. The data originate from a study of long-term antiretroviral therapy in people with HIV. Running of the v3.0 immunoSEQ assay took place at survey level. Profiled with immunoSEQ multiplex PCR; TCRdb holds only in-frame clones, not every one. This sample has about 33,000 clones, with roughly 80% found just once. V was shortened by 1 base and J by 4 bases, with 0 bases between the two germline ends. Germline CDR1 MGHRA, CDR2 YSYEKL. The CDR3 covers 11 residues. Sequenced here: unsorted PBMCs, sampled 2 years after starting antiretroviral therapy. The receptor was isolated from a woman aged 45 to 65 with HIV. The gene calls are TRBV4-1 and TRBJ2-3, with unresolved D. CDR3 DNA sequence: TGCGCCAGCAGCCAAGCAGATACGCAGTATTTT. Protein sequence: CASSQADTQYF.